Shown below are 8 T cell receptor beta chains from a single sample sequenced in a study of blood T cell repertoires in COVID-19. TCRdb's copy holds only in-frame clones and misses some; the assay was immunoSEQ multiplex PCR. Here the sample spans under 150,000 clones, about three quarters being singletons. The sample comprised peripheral blood. The receptor source for this set is a woman of 80 years or more with active or convalescent COVID-19.

This rearrangement joins TRBV2 to TRBJ1-1; 11 positions agree with TRBD1. V shed 3 bases, J shed 7 bases, and the junction held 4 bases outside the gene matches. This CDR3 has 14 amino acids. Germline V lookup: CDR1 SNHLY, CDR2 FYNNEI. In nucleotides, the CDR3 is TGTGCCAGCAGTGAGGGACAGGGGGTCGATGAAGCTTTCTTT. It specifies CASSEGQGVDEAFF.

This chain connects TRBV19 to TRBJ1-2, with 8 positions matching TRBD1. The CDR3 is 12 residues long. Germline values: CDR1 LNHDA, CDR2 SQIVND (reference sequence). After removal of 9 bases from V and 5 bases from J, the junction contained 5 bases not matched to a gene. The DNA for the CDR3 is TGTGCCAGCAAGACAGGGGTATATGGCTACACCTTC. Amino acid sequence: CASKTGVYGYTF. Together with reference TRBV19 and TRBJ1-2, the CDR3 gives the full variable domain: DGGITQSPKYLFRKEGQNVTLSCEQNLNHDAMYWYRQDPGQGLRLIYYSQIVNDFQKGDIAEGYSVSREKKESFPLTVTSAQKNPTAFYLCASKTGVYGYTFGSGTRLTVV.

In its sample, this clone was seen a few times. The chain joins TRBV7-6 to TRBJ1-2; TRBD1 matches at 11 bases. Germline trimming cut 1 base from V and 4 bases from J; bases unmatched to any gene: 2. Looked up from germline, CDR1 is SGHVS and CDR2 is FNYEAQ. CDR3 length: 15 residues. The CDR3 DNA reads TGTGCCAGCAGCTTAGGGACAGGGGGCCTCTATGGCTACACCTTC. It yields the protein CASSLGTGGLYGYTF.

This clone was recorded at least ten times. CDR3 sequence: CASSDSGTGGNEQFF. The CDR3 DNA follows: TGTGCCAGCAGTGACTCTGGGACAGGGGGGAATGAGCAGTTCTTC. The V call is TRBV6-4, the J call TRBJ2-1, with 11 bases fitting TRBD1. V was clipped by 0 bases and J by 7 bases; unmatched bases: 2. Germline CDR1 is MRHNA and CDR2 is SNTAGT. This CDR3 spans 15 amino acids.

The genes are TRBV19 and TRBJ1-2, with TRBD1 matching over 9 bases. CDR1 and CDR2 (germline): LNHDA, SQIVND (reference sequence). The CDR3 is 15 amino acids. V lost 5 bases and J lost 8; bases outside the gene matches: 12. CDR3 region: CASSPWDRVYWGYTF. The CDR3 region has the DNA TGTGCCAGTAGTCCTTGGGACAGGGTTTACTGGGGCTACACCTTC.

This chain connects TRBV7-6 to TRBJ2-5; D is ambiguous. CDR3 length: 12 residues. V was cut by 8 bases and J by 2 bases, with 9 bases left in between. The germline V gene has CDR1 SGHVS and CDR2 FNYEAQ. CDR3 coding DNA: TGTGCCAGCGGCATCGTGCAAGAGACCCAGTACTTC. This codes for CASGIVQETQYF.

Remarks on this clone: Its ends do not fully match the called genes, so a read error is possible. The chain is built from TRBV27 and TRBJ1-2; no clear D. This CDR3 has 14 residues. CDR1 is MNHEY, CDR2 SMNVEV, per germline (reference sequence). The CDR3 DNA sequence: TGTGCCAGCAGTTTAAGGTTTGGTTTGGCCCCGGAGGCCTTC. It yields the protein CASSLRFGLAPEAF.

This clone was recorded a few times. The chain combines TRBV7-2 with TRBJ1-1, with unresolved D. This CDR3 region has 15 residues. Germline V gene lookup returns CDR1 SGHTA and CDR2 FQGNSA. Between the trimmed V and J ends, which lost 4 bases and 5 bases, there was a span of 17 bases. The CDR3: CASSSTEVVMTEAFF. The CDR3 DNA reads as TGTGCCAGCAGCTCGACCGAGGTGGTAATGACTGAAGCTTTCTTT.